This passage covers 10 T cell receptor beta chains from one sample sequenced in a study of blood T cell repertoires in COVID-19. Measured with immunoSEQ multiplex PCR; TCRdb has only the in-frame clones, and not every one. Here the sample spans 240,000 or so clones, just under 85% being singletons. Source material: peripheral blood. The receptors stem from an elderly woman with acute or convalescent COVID-19.

The chain carries TRBV2 and TRBJ1-6, with 8 positions matching TRBD1. The V segment lost 7 bases and the J segment 10 bases; nucleotides outside the gene matches: 12. This CDR3 is built from 15 residues. CDR1 SNHLY and CDR2 FYNNEI come from the germline V gene. CDR3 sequence: CASTLTGELVSPLHF. CDR3 nucleotide sequence: TGTGCCAGCACCCTGACAGGGGAGTTAGTCTCACCCCTCCACTTT.

This chain links TRBV6-2 or TRBV6-3 with TRBJ2-2, with D unresolved. Trimming cost V 6 bases and J 5 bases, with 16 bases left between them. The V gene's germline CDR1 is MNHEY and CDR2 SVGEGT. The CDR3 is 15 amino acids. The CDR3 loop is CASSLVMVGTGELFF. CDR3 nucleotide sequence: TGTGCCAGCAGCCTCGTTATGGTCGGTACCGGGGAGCTGTTTTTT.

The chain joins TRBV5-1 to TRBJ1-6, with a weak D call TRBD1 (5 bases). CDR3 length: 15 amino acids. V lost 0 bases to trimming and J lost 7 bases, with 11 bases between them. Germline CDR1 and CDR2: SGHRS and YFSETQ. The CDR3 DNA reads TGCGCCAGCAGCTTGGAAGGGGCGCGGAATTCACCCCTCCACTTT. Protein sequence: CASSLEGARNSPLHF.

The chain links TRBV19 to TRBJ1-5; D call uncertain. Trimming removed 3 bases at V and 0 bases at J, with 9 bases between. The CDR3 is 15 residues long. CDR1 is LNHDA, CDR2 SQIVND, per germline (reference sequence). The CDR3 spells CASSIFQYSNQPQHF. The DNA for the CDR3 is TGTGCCAGTAGTATTTTCCAGTATAGCAATCAGCCCCAGCATTTT. Filled out from reference TRBV19 and TRBJ1-5, the complete variable domain reads DGGITQSPKYLFRKEGQNVTLSCEQNLNHDAMYWYRQDPGQGLRLIYYSQIVNDFQKGDIAEGYSVSREKKESFPLTVTSAQKNPTAFYLCASSIFQYSNQPQHFGDGTRLSIL.

J is TRBJ2-6 and V is TRBV3-1 (or the pseudogene TRBV3-2), with a tentative D call TRBD1 (5 bases). Germline CDR1 and CDR2: LGHDT and YNNKEL (reference sequence). This CDR3 contains 16 residues. Trimming removed 2 bases from V and 4 bases from J, with 12 bases in between. The CDR3 is CASSQQTGSGANVLTF. Here the CDR3 DNA reads TGTGCCAGCAGCCAACAAACAGGTTCCGGGGCCAACGTCCTGACTTTC.

This clone was observed a few times. CDR3 residues: CASSFNWGDRGLFHGNTIYF. The CDR3 DNA follows: TGTGCCAGCAGTTTTAATTGGGGGGACAGGGGGCTTTTTCACGGAAACACCATATATTTT. V and J are TRBV27 and TRBJ1-3, with TRBD1 matching over 12 bases. V was clipped by 3 bases and J by 4 bases; unmatched bases: 16. CDR3 length equals 20 residues. The germline CDR1 and CDR2 sequences are MNHEY and SMNVEV (reference sequence).

This clone was seen a single time. The genes are TRBV7-3 and TRBJ2-2; D is perhaps TRBD1 (5 bases). Germline V gives CDR1 SGHTA, CDR2 FQGTGA. Trimming took 5 bases from V and 1 from J, leaving 14 bases between them. The CDR3 extends over 16 amino acids. CDR3 DNA: TGTGCCAGCAGCCCTGTAAGGGGCGGGAACACCGGGGAGCTGTTTTTT. It yields the protein CASSPVRGGNTGELFF. The full variable domain, completed using reference TRBV7-3 and TRBJ2-2, is GAGVSQTPSNKVTEKGKYVELRCDPISGHTALYWYRQSLGQGPEFLIYFQGTGAADDSGLPNDRFFAVRPEGSVSTLKIQRTERGDSAVYLCASSPVRGGNTGELFFGEGSRLTVL.

The chain employs TRBV7-2 and TRBJ1-3, with TRBD1 identical over 8 bases. V lost 2 bases and J lost 4; bases outside the gene matches: 7. Germline CDR1 SGHTA, CDR2 FQGNSA. This CDR3 contains 16 residues. The DNA for the CDR3 is TGTGCCAGCAGCTTAACCGGGACAGGTAGAGGAAACACCATATATTTT. It is translated as CASSLTGTGRGNTIYF.

The chain uses TRBV24-1 and TRBJ2-1, with 14 bases identical to TRBD2. Germline CDR1 is KGHDR and CDR2 is SFDVKD. Germline trimming cut 4 bases from V and 7 bases from J; bases unmatched to any gene: 8. This CDR3 has 17 amino acids. The CDR3 region has the DNA TGTGCCACCAGTGACCGCTCGACTAGCGGGGGGGCGAATGAGCAGTTCTTC. Encoded protein: CATSDRSTSGGANEQFF.

This chain connects TRBV7-6 to TRBJ2-3; weak D call: TRBD2 (6 bases). The CDR3 spans 15 residues. CDR1 and CDR2 from the germline V gene are SGHVS and FNYEAQ. The ends were cut back, 3 bases at V and 4 bases at J, with 14 bases in the middle. CDR3 nucleotides: TGTGCCAGCAGCTTTTACCAGAGGGACTCAGATACGCAGTATTTT. Translating it yields CASSFYQRDSDTQYF.